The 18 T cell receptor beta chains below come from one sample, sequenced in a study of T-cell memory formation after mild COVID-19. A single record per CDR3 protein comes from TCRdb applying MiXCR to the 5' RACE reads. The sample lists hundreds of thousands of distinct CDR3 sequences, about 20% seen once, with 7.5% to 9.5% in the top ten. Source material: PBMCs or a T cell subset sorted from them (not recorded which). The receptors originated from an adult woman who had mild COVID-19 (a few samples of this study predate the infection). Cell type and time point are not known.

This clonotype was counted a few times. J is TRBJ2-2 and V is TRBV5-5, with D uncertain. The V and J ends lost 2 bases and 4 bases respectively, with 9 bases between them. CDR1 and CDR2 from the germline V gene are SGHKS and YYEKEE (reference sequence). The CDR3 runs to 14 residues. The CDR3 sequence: CASSLPEATGELFF. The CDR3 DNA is TGTGCCAGCAGCTTACCAGAGGCCACCGGGGAGCTGTTTTTT.

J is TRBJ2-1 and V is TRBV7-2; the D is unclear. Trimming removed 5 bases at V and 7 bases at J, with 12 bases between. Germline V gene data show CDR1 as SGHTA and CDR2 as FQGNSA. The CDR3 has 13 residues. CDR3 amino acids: CASSPRTENEQFF. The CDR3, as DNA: TGTGCCAGCAGCCCCCGGACCGAGAATGAGCAGTTCTTC.

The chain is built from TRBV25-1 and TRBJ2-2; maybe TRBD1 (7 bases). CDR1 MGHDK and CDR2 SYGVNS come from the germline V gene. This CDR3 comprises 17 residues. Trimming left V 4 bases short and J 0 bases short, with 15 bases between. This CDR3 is CASSAPPGGPNTGELFF. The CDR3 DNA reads TGTGCCAGCAGTGCCCCCCCAGGGGGGCCGAACACCGGGGAGCTGTTTTTT. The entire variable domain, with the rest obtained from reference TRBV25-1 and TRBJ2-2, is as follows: EADIYQTPRYLVIGTGKKITLECSQTMGHDKMYWYQQDPGMELHLIHYSYGVNSTEKGDLSSESTVSRIRTEHFPLTLESARPSHTSQYLCASSAPPGGPNTGELFFGEGSRLTVL.

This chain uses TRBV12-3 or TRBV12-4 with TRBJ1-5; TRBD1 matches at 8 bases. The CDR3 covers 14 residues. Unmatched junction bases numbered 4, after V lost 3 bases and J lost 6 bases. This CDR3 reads CASSLQGASQPQHF. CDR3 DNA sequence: TGTGCCAGCAGTTTGCAGGGGGCTAGTCAGCCCCAGCATTTT.

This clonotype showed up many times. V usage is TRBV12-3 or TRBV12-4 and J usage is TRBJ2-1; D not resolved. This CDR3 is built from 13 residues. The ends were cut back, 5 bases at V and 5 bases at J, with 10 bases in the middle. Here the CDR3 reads CASSPLTDNEQFF. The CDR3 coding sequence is TGTGCCAGCAGTCCTTTAACAGACAATGAGCAGTTCTTC.

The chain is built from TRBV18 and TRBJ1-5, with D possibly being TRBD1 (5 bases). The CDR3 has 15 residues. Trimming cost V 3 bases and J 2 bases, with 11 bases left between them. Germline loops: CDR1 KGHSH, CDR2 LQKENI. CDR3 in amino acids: CASSPAGGGNQPQHF. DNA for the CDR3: TGTGCCAGCTCACCGGCCGGGGGTGGCAATCAGCCCCAGCATTTT.

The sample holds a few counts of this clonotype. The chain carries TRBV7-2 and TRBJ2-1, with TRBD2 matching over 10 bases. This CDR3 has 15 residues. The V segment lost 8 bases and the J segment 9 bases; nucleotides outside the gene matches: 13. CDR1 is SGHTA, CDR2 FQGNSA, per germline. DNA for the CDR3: TGTGCCAGCTTAGCCCAAAGCGGGGGGGCGAGTGAGCAGTTCTTC. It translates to CASLAQSGGASEQFF.

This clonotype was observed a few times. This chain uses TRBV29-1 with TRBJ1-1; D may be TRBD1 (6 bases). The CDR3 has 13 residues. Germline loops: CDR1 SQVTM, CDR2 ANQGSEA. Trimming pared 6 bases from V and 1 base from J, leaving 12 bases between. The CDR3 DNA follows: TGCAGCGTCATGACAGGTGGGAACACTGAAGCTTTCTTT. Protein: CSVMTGGNTEAFF.

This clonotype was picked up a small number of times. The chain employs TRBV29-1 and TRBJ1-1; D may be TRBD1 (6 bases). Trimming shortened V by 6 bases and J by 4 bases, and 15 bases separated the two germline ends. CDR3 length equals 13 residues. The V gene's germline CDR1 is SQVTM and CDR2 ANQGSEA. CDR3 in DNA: TGCAGCGTCCGGTTCAGGGGAAGCACTGAAGCTTTCTTT. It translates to CSVRFRGSTEAFF.

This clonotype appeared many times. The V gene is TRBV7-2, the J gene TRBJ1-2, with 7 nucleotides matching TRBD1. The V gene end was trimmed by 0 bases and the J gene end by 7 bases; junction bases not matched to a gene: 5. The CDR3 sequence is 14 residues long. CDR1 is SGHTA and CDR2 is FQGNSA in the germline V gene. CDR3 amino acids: CASSLAGQPGGYTF. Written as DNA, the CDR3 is TGTGCCAGCAGCTTAGCGGGACAGCCTGGTGGCTACACCTTC.

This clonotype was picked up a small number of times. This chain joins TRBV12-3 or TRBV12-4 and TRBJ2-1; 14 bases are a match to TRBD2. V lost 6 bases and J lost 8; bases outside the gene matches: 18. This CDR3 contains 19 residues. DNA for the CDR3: TGTGCCAGCAGCCTCGGTAGGACAGCCGGGACTAGCGGGAGCGATGAGCAGTTCTTC. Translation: CASSLGRTAGTSGSDEQFF.

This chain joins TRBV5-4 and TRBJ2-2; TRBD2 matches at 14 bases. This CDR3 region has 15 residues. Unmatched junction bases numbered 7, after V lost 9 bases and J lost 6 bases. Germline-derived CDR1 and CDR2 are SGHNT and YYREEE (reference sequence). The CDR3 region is CATGTSGSGAGELFF. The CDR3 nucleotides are TGTGCCACCGGGACTAGCGGGAGTGGGGCCGGGGAGCTGTTTTTT.

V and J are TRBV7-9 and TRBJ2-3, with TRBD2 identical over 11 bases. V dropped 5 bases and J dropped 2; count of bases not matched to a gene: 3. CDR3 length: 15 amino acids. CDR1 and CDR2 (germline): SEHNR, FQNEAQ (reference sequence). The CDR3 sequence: CASSQTSGTTDTQYF. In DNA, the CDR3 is TGTGCCAGCAGCCAGACTAGCGGGACCACAGATACGCAGTATTTT.

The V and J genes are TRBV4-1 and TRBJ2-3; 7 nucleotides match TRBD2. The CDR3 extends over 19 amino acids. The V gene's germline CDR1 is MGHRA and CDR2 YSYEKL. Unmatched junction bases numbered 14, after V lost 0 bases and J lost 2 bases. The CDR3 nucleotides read TGCGCCAGCAGCCAAGATCCCGCAGGACTAGTCCGGTCCACAGATACGCAGTATTTT. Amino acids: CASSQDPAGLVRSTDTQYF.

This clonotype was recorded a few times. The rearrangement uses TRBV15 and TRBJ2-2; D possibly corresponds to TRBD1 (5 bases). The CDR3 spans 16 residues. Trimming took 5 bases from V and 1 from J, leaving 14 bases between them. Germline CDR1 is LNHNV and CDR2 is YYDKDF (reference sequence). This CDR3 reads CATSSQGFLNTGELFF. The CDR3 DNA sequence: TGTGCCACCAGCTCCCAGGGATTCCTGAACACCGGGGAGCTGTTTTTT.

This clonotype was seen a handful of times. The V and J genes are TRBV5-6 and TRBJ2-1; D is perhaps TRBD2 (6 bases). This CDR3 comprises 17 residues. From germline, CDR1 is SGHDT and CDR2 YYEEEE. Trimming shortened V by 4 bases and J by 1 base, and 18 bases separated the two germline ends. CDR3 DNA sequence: TGTGCCAGCAGCAAAAACTCGGGACTCCTTTCCTACAATGAGCAGTTCTTC. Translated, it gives CASSKNSGLLSYNEQFF.

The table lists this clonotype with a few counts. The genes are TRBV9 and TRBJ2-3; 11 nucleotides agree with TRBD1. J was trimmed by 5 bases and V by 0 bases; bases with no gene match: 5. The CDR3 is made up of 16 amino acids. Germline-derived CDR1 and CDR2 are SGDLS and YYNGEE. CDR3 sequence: CASSVGTGGRLDTQYF. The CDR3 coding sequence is TGTGCCAGCAGCGTAGGGACAGGGGGCCGTTTAGATACGCAGTATTTT.

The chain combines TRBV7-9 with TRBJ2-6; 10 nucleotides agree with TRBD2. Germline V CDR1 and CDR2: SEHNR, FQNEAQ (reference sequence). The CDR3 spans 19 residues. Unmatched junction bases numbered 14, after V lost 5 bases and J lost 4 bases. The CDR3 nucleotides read TGTGCCAGCAGCGTTAGGCCCCTAGCGGGAGCACCCGGGGCCAACGTCCTGACTTTC. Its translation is CASSVRPLAGAPGANVLTF. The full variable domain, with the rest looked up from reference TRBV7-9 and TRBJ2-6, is DTGVSQNPRHKITKRGQNVTFRCDPISEHNRLYWYRQTLGQGPEFLTYFQNEAQLEKSRLLSDRFSAERPKGSFSTLEIQRTEQGDSAMYLCASSVRPLAGAPGANVLTFGAGSRLTVL.